The clone carrying this T cell receptor (beta chain) appeared many times. Time point defined: newly diagnosed GD, antithyroid drugs for less than 3 months. TCR sequences were obtained from RNA taken from PBMCs. This sample is drawn from a study of regulatory T cells in long-lasting Graves disease. V gave up 5 bases and J gave up 7 bases, with 12 bases separating them. The CDR3 covers 13 residues. Germline V gene sequence: CDR1 SGHTA, CDR2 FQGTGA. Sequencing libraries for TCR beta were prepared with iRepertoire HTBI primers and Arm-PCR of CDR3 regions. TCRdb ran MiXCR on the multiplex PCR reads and lists one entry per CDR3 protein. The repertoire has about 220,000 distinct CDR3 sequences, roughly 19% of them found once; the top ten carry approximately 12%. These data were likewise used in another study, on T cells in Graves' hyperthyroidism and ophthalmopathy. That paper adds: The TCR CDR3 was amplified in a first-round RT-PCR using the HTBI primer set. Most expanded thyroid clonotypes above 0.001 also appeared in blood. Ophthalmopathy and stable hyperthyroidism were told apart by a 13 V-J model.

The sequence was collected from a woman aged 25-40 years with Graves disease. The sample in question was peripheral blood mononuclear cells (PBMCs), obtained at new diagnosis, from a patient treated with antithyroid drugs. The chain employs TRBV7-3 and TRBJ2-1; TRBD2 is a possible D gene (7 bases). The CDR3 protein is CASSHRGGNEQFF. In nucleotides, the CDR3 is TGTGCCAGCAGCCATAGGGGGGGAAATGAGCAGTTCTTC.